This T cell receptor (beta chain) appears in the sequencing data of a study of blood T cells in healthy people across ages. As for this clonotype: What it recognizes is unknown.

General study points: A roughly linear age-dependent decrease characterized TCR beta diversity per million T cells. Comparison with aged donors showed that long-lived donors had more naive CD4+ cells and higher diversity.

Sample-barcoded 5' priming and a J-beta primer mix drove a second PCR of 7 to 11 cycles. TCRdb redid the calling of the 5' RACE reads with MiXCR, one entry per CDR3 protein. The table lists 760,000 or so distinct CDR3 sequences, 20% to 30% of them singletons, with more than 8.5% in the top ten. For every donor, a draw yielded 7.5 to 10 milliliters of peripheral blood. CDR1 MNHEY and CDR2 SVGAGI come from the germline V gene. CDR3 length equals 15 residues. The same sample was also studied in work on T cells of mothers and their children.

Specimen: blood. The TCR was taken from a boy younger than 18 in good health. The rearrangement joins TRBV6-5 to TRBJ2-5, with 8 bases identical to TRBD2. The DNA end is a closer match to TRBJ2-1, so the J assignment may be wrong. For the CDR3, the DNA is TGTGCCAGCAGTCCCCAACGGGGGGGTTACAATGAGCAGTTCTTC. It is translated as CASSPQRGGYNEQFF.